The 17 T cell receptor beta chains below all came from one sample that was sequenced in a study of blood T cell repertoires in COVID-19. Generated by immunoSEQ multiplex PCR, the TCRdb table keeps only in-frame clones and is missing some. In the table there are some 70,000 clones, around 89% of which are singletons. The material sequenced was peripheral blood. The source of these receptors is a man in his 60s with acute or convalescent COVID-19.

The sample holds one count of this clone. The chain carries TRBV30 and TRBJ1-4; D not resolved. V shed 4 bases and J shed 8 bases, with 14 bases lying between them. The CDR3 spans 13 residues. Germline CDR1 is GTSNPN and CDR2 is SVGIG (reference sequence). CDR3 protein: CAWKGDLGEKLFF. The CDR3 DNA follows: TGTGCCTGGAAGGGAGACCTAGGGGAAAAACTGTTTTTT.

V and J are TRBV9 and TRBJ2-7; TRBD1 matches 8 bases. The J segment lost 6 bases and the V segment lost 3 bases, leaving 8 bases of the junction unmatched. CDR1 SGDLS and CDR2 YYNGEE come from the germline V gene. The CDR3 length is 14 residues. CDR3 sequence (DNA): TGTGCCAGCAGCGAATGGACAGGGATGGGCGAGCAGTACTTC. Translation: CASSEWTGMGEQYF.

The chain uses TRBV5-1 and TRBJ2-1; D is undetermined. The CDR3 covers 13 residues. Germline V CDR1 and CDR2: SGHRS, YFSETQ. The ends were cut back, 2 bases at V and 6 bases at J, with 9 bases in the middle. CDR3 loop: CASSFRVSNEQFF. In nucleotides, the CDR3 is TGCGCCAGCAGCTTCCGGGTTTCCAATGAGCAGTTCTTC.

The rearrangement uses TRBV3-1 (or the pseudogene TRBV3-2) and TRBJ2-1; 8 bases line up with TRBD2. CDR1 and CDR2 (germline): LGHDT, YNNKEL (reference sequence). V dropped 2 bases and J dropped 1; count of bases not matched to a gene: 10. The CDR3 sequence is 18 residues long. The DNA for the CDR3 is TGTGCCAGCAGCCAAAGTATGAGCGGGAGTGTGTCCTACAATGAGCAGTTCTTC. Its protein product is CASSQSMSGSVSYNEQFF.

The chain joins TRBV6-5 to TRBJ1-5, with 12 bases aligning to TRBD1. The CDR3 length is 14 residues. Germline assignment: CDR1 MNHEY and CDR2 SVGAGI. V shed 6 bases, J shed 5 bases, and the junction held 2 bases outside the gene matches. The CDR3 DNA sequence: TGTGCCAGCAGAGGGACAGGGGGCTATCAGCCCCAGCATTTT. It codes for CASRGTGGYQPQHF.

This chain links TRBV7-9 with TRBJ2-7; no definite D call. Germline lookup yields CDR1 SEHNR and CDR2 FQNEAQ (reference sequence). The ends were cut back, 1 base at V and 3 bases at J, with 10 bases in the middle. The CDR3 extends over 14 amino acids. The CDR3: CASSLVPSGYEQYF. In nucleotides, the CDR3 is TGTGCCAGCAGCTTAGTGCCTTCGGGCTACGAGCAGTACTTC.

The chain carries TRBV3-1 (or the pseudogene TRBV3-2) and TRBJ2-2, with TRBD2 identical over 11 bases. This CDR3 comprises 15 residues. Germline lookup yields CDR1 LGHDT and CDR2 YNNKEL (reference sequence). Trimming cost V 5 bases and J 6 bases; bases outside gene matches: 5. This chain's CDR3 is CASSYPSGGPGELFF. The CDR3 region has the DNA TGTGCCAGCAGCTACCCTAGCGGGGGGCCCGGGGAGCTGTTTTTT.

This clone has only one observation. This CDR3 is CASSPTPALAKNIQYF. DNA for the CDR3: TGTGCCAGCAGCCCAACTCCTGCCCTAGCCAAAAACATTCAGTACTTC. This sequence joins TRBV3-1 (or the pseudogene TRBV3-2) and TRBJ2-4, with D unclear. The CDR3 totals 16 residues. Germline V gene sequence: CDR1 LGHDT, CDR2 YNNKEL (reference sequence). V lost 4 bases and J 0 bases, leaving 13 bases between the germline ends.

A single count supports this clone. This chain links TRBV5-1 with TRBJ1-5; D not resolved. This CDR3 comprises 18 residues. Per germline, CDR1 SGHRS and CDR2 YFSETQ. Trimming pared 0 bases from V and 2 bases from J, leaving 18 bases between. Written as DNA, the CDR3 is TGCGCCAGCAGCTTGGGCGGTGGCAACGAAAATGGCAATCAGCCCCAGCATTTT. This encodes CASSLGGGNENGNQPQHF.

CDR3 in DNA: TGTGCCAGCTCTCGATCGAGTAGCACCTCCTACGAGCAGTACTTC. Translated: CASSRSSSTSYEQYF. The chain has TRBV3-1 (or the pseudogene TRBV3-2) and TRBJ2-7; D gene unclear. In germline, CDR1 is LGHDT, CDR2 YNNKEL (reference sequence). V was shortened by 8 bases and J by 0 bases, with 17 bases between the two germline ends. This CDR3 has 15 residues.

The V and J genes are TRBV5-6 and TRBJ2-4; 8 bases align to TRBD1. The germline V gene encodes CDR1 SGHDT and CDR2 YYEEEE. J gave up 0 bases and V 3 bases, and 8 bases lay outside the gene matches. CDR3 length: 17 amino acids. The CDR3: CASSSDTGGIAKNIQYF. CDR3 sequence (DNA): TGTGCCAGCAGCTCCGATACAGGGGGAATAGCCAAAAACATTCAGTACTTC.

The J gene is TRBJ2-3, the V gene TRBV30, with 7 positions matching TRBD2. The trim removed 2 bases at V and 0 bases at J, leaving 5 bases unmatched. The CDR3 sequence is 15 residues long. Germline CDR1 GTSNPN, CDR2 SVGIG (reference sequence). CDR3 nucleotide sequence: TGTGCCTGGAGTAAGGCTAGCGGAAGCACAGATACGCAGTATTTT. It codes for CAWSKASGSTDTQYF.

The V gene is TRBV15, the J gene TRBJ1-2; the D is unclear. The germline CDR1 and CDR2 sequences are LNHNV and YYDKDF (reference sequence). The V gene lost 3 bases and the J gene lost 4 bases, with 12 bases spanning the gap. This CDR3 contains 14 residues. The CDR3 loop is CATSSFSKVYGYTF. CDR3 in DNA: TGTGCCACCAGCAGCTTCAGTAAAGTCTATGGCTACACCTTC.

V gene TRBV30 combines with J gene TRBJ1-6; 9 nucleotides match TRBD1. Germline trimming cut 5 bases from V and 6 bases from J; bases unmatched to any gene: 2. The germline V gene has CDR1 GTSNPN and CDR2 SVGIG (reference sequence). This CDR3 is 13 amino acids long. CDR3 DNA: TGTGCCTGGGGACAGGGGCGTAATTCACCCCTCCACTTT. Its protein product is CAWGQGRNSPLHF.

The chain combines TRBV11-3 with TRBJ2-7; D might be TRBD1 (5 bases). This CDR3 has 15 amino acids. The V gene's germline CDR1 is SGHNT and CDR2 YENEEA. V lost 1 base and J lost 2, with 12 bases in between. CDR3 sequence: CASSLGAGAAYEQYF. The CDR3 DNA reads as TGTGCCAGCAGCTTAGGTGCTGGGGCAGCCTACGAGCAGTACTTC.

The rearrangement links TRBV11-1 to TRBJ1-2, with D perhaps matching TRBD1 (6 bases). Trimming took off 3 bases at V and 6 bases at J, with 8 bases between the two ends. Germline values: CDR1 SGHAT, CDR2 FQDESV (reference sequence). This CDR3 contains 12 residues. The CDR3 DNA sequence: TGTGCCAGCAGCTTCAACAGGGATGGCTACACCTTC. It codes for CASSFNRDGYTF.

This chain links TRBV6-1 with TRBJ1-5; a weak D match, TRBD1 (5 bases). CDR3 length equals 15 residues. Germline CDR1 MNHNS, CDR2 SASEGT. V was shortened by 2 bases and J by 7 bases, with 15 bases between the two germline ends. CDR3 amino acids: CASSENARVGQPQHF. DNA of the CDR3: TGTGCCAGCAGTGAAAACGCCAGGGTAGGACAGCCCCAGCATTTT.